This TCR beta chain emerged from a study of CXCR3-negative and CXCR3-positive naive CD8 T cells. Study-wide points: Naive cells with CXCR3 showed TRB CDR3s that were more hydrophobic than those in CXCR3-negative naive cells.

Comment on this clonotype: Its antigen is as yet unknown.

CDR1 and CDR2 from the germline V gene are SNHLY and FYNNEI. CDR3 size: 16 residues. All TRB cDNA libraries came from 5' RACE performed with UMI labels. No DNA is given; TCRdb re-called the 5' RACE reads and lists each CDR3 protein once. Found here are 85,000 to 130,000 distinct CDR3 sequences; the top ten clones hold more than 0.3%. The sequenced sample was naive CXCR3+ CD8+ T cells from blood. Subset in this sample: CD45RO-CCR7+CD27+CD95- naive CD8+ T cells expressing CXCR3 (TNR3+). The TCR originated in a human donor in good health. Some clones in this sample may be carry-over from other donors' samples. V is TRBV2 and J is TRBJ2-1; the TRBD2 assignment by TCRdb is unverifiable without DNA. The CDR3 protein is CASRTSGGQTYNEQFF.